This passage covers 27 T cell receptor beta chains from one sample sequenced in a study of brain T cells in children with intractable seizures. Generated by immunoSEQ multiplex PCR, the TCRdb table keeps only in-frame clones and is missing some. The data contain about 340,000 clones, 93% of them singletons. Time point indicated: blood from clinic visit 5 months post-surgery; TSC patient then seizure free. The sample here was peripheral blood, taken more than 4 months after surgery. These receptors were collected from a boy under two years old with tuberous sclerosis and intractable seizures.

The CDR3 nucleotides are TGTGCCAGCAGTCTCCACCGGGGTTTAAGTTACTATGGCTACACCTTC. Translating gives CASSLHRGLSYYGYTF. The V and J genes are TRBV6-6 and TRBJ1-2, with no clear D. Deletions cut 5 bases from V and 3 bases from J, with 19 bases between. CDR1 is MNHNY, CDR2 SVGAGI, per germline (reference sequence). This CDR3 is built from 16 residues.

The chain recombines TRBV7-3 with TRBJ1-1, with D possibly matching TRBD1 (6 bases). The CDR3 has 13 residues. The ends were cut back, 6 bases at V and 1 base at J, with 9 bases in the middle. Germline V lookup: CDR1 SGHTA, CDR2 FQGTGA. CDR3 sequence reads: CASRLGQNTEAFF. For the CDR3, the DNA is TGTGCCAGCAGATTGGGACAGAACACTGAAGCTTTCTTT.

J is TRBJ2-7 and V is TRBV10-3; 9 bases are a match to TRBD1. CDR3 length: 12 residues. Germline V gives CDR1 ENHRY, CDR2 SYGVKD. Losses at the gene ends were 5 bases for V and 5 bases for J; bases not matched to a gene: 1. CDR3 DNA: TGTGCCATCAGTACAGGGGGCCACGAGCAGTACTTC. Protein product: CAISTGGHEQYF.

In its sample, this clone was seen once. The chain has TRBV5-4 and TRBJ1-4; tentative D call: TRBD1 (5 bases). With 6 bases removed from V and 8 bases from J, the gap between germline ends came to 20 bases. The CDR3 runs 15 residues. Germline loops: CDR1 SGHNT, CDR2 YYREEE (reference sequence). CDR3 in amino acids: CASTRNGGKDEKLFF. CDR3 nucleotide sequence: TGTGCCAGCACCCGAAATGGGGGGAAGGACGAAAAACTGTTTTTT.

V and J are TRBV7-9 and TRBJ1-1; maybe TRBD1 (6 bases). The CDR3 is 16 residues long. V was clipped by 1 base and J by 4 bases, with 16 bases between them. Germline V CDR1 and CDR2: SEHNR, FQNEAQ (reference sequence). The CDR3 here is CASSLVGGRRFTEAFF. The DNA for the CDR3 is TGTGCCAGCAGCTTAGTCGGGGGGCGGAGGTTCACTGAAGCTTTCTTT.

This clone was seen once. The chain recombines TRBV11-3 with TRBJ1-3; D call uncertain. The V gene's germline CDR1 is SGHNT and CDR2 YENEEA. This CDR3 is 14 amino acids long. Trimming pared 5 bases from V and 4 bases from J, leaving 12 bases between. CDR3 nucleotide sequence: TGTGCCAGCAGCCCCGAGTCAAGAGGAAACACCATATATTTT. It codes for CASSPESRGNTIYF.

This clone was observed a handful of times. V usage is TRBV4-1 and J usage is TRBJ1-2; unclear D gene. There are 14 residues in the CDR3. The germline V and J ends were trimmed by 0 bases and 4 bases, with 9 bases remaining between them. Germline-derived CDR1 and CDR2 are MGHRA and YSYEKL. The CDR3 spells CASSQDRGGYGYTF. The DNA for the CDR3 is TGCGCCAGCAGCCAAGATCGGGGTGGCTATGGCTACACCTTC.

This chain's CDR3 is CASSWLPSGRPAEQYF. In DNA, the CDR3 is TGTGCCAGCAGCTGGCTACCTAGCGGGAGACCAGCCGAGCAGTACTTC. V gene TRBV11-3 combines with J gene TRBJ2-7; TRBD2 matches at 10 bases. J lost 6 bases, V lost 4 bases, and 12 bases had no gene match. CDR1 and CDR2 (germline): SGHNT, YENEEA. The CDR3 contains 16 residues.

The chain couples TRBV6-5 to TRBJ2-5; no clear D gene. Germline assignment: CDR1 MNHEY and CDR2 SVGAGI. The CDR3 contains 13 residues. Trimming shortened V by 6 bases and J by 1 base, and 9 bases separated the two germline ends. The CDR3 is CASSPPAQETQYF. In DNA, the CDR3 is TGTGCCAGCAGCCCCCCGGCCCAAGAGACCCAGTACTTC.

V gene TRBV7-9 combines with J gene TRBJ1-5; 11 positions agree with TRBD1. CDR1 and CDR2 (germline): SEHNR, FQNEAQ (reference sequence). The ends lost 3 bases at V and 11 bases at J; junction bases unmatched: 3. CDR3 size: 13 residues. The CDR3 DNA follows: TGTGCCAGCAGCTTGGGGGACAGGGGGTCCCAGCATTTT. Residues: CASSLGDRGSQHF.

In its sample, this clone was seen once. The CDR3 is CAWSVQVYGYTF. Written as DNA, the CDR3 is TGTGCCTGGAGTGTACAGGTCTATGGCTACACCTTC. The chain links TRBV30 to TRBJ1-2, with D tentatively TRBD1 (5 bases). Per germline, CDR1 GTSNPN and CDR2 SVGIG (reference sequence). The CDR3 has 12 residues. Trimming pared 0 bases from V and 4 bases from J, leaving 6 bases between. Full variable domain (rest looked up from reference TRBV30 and TRBJ1-2): SQTIHQWPATLVQPVGSPLSLECTVEGTSNPNLYWYRQAAGRGLQLLFYSVGIGQISSEVPQNLSASRPQDRQFILSSKKLLLSDSGFYLCAWSVQVYGYTFGSGTRLTVV.

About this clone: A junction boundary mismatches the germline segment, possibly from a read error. The CDR3 here is CASSFGTGDYEQYF. In DNA, the CDR3 is TGTGCTAGCAGCTTCGGGACAGGGGACTACGAGCAGTACTTC. The J gene is TRBJ2-7, the V gene TRBV7-7; 10 nucleotides match TRBD1. The germline V gene encodes CDR1 SSHAT and CDR2 FNYEAQ (reference sequence). The CDR3 spans 14 residues.

This CDR3 reads CASSSSGTRNEQFF. The CDR3 DNA reads TGTGCCAGCAGCTCATCCGGGACTCGGAATGAGCAGTTCTTC. This chain joins TRBV7-2 and TRBJ2-1, with D perhaps matching TRBD2 (6 bases). Trimming stripped 4 bases from V and 7 bases from J, with 14 bases between. The CDR3 totals 14 residues. Germline CDR1 reads SGHTA; CDR2 reads FQGNSA.

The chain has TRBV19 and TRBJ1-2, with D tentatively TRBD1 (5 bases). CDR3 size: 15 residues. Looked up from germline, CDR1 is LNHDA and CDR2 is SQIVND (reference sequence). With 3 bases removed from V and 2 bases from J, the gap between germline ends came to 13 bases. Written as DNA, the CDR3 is TGTGCCAGTAGTATGCGGCTGTGGGGGAACTATGGCTACACCTTC. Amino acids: CASSMRLWGNYGYTF.

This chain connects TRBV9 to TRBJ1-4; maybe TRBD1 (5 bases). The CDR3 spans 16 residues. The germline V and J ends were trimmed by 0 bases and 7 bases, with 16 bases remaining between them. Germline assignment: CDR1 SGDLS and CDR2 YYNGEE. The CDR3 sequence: CASSVDGVPGREKLFF. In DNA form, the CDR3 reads TGTGCCAGCAGCGTAGACGGGGTTCCGGGACGTGAAAAACTGTTTTTT. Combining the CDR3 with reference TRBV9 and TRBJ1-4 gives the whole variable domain DSGVTQTPKHLITATGQRVTLRCSPRSGDLSVYWYQQSLDQGLQFLIQYYNGEERAKGNILERFSAQQFPDLHSELNLSSLELGDSALYFCASSVDGVPGREKLFFGSGTQLSVL.

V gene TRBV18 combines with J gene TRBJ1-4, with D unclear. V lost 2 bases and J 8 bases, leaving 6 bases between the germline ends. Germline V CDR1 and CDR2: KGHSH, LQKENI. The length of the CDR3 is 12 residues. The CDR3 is CASSPSMEKLFF. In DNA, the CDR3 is TGTGCCAGCTCACCAAGTATGGAAAAACTGTTTTTT. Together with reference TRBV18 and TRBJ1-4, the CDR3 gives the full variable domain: NAGVMQNPRHLVRRRGQEARLRCSPMKGHSHVYWYRQLPEEGLKFMVYLQKENIIDESGMPKERFSAEFPKEGPSILRIQQVVRGDSAAYFCASSPSMEKLFFGSGTQLSVL.

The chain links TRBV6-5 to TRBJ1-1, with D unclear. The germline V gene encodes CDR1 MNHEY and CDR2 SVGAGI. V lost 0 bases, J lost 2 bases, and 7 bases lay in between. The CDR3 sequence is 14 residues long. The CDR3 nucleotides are TGTGCCAGCAGTTACTCGGATGTAAACACTGAAGCTTTCTTT. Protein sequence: CASSYSDVNTEAFF.

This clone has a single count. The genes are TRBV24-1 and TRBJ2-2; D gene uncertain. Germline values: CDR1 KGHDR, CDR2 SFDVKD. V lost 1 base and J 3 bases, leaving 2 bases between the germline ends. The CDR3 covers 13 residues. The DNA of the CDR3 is TGTGCCACCAGTGATTTCTACACCGGGGAGCTGTTTTTT. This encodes CATSDFYTGELFF.

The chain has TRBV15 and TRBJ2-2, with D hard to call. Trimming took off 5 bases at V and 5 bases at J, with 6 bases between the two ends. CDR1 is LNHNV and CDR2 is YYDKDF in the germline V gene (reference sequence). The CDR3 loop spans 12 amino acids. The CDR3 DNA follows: TGTGCCACCAGCCTTACTACCGGGGAGCTGTTTTTT. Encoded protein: CATSLTTGELFF.

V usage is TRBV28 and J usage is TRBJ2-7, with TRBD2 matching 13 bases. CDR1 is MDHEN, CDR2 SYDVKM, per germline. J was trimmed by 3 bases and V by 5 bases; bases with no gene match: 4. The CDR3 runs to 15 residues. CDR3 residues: CASSPWTSGSYEQYF. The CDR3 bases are TGTGCCAGCAGTCCGTGGACTAGCGGGAGCTACGAGCAGTACTTC.

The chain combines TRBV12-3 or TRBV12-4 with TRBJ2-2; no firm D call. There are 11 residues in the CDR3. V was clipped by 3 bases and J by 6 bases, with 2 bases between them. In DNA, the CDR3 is TGTGCCAGCAGTTTCGCCGGGGAGCTGTTTTTT. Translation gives CASSFAGELFF.

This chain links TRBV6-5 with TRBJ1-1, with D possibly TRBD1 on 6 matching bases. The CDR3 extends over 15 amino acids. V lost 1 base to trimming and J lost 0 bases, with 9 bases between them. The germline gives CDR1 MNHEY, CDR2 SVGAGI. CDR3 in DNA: TGTGCCAGCAGTTACTTCGGACAGATGAACACTGAAGCTTTCTTT. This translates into CASSYFGQMNTEAFF.

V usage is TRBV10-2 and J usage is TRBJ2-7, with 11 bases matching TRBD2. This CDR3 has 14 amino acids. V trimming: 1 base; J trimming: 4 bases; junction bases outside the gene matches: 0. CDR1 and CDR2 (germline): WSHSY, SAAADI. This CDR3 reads CASSELAGGYEQYF. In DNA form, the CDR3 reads TGCGCCAGCAGTGAGTTAGCGGGAGGGTACGAGCAGTACTTC.

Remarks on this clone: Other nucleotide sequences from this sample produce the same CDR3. CDR3 in amino acids: CASSYRDTQYF. The DNA for the CDR3 is TGTGCCAGCAGTTACAGGGATACGCAGTATTTT. The genes are TRBV6-6 and TRBJ2-3; D is unclear. This CDR3 is 11 amino acids long. Germline CDR1 and CDR2: MNHNY and SVGAGI (reference sequence). V lost 2 bases to trimming and J lost 6 bases, with 3 bases between them.

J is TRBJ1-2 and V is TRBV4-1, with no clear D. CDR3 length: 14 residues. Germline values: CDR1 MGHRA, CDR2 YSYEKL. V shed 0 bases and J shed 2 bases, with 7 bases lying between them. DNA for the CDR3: TGCGCCAGCAGCCAAGATAGGTGGAACTATGGCTACACCTTC. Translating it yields CASSQDRWNYGYTF.

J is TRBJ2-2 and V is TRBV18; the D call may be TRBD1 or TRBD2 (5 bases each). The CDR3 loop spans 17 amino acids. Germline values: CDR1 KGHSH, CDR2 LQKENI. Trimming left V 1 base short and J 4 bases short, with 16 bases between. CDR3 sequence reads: CASSPRPTEGITGELFF. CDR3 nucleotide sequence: TGTGCCAGCTCACCACGACCCACCGAGGGGATCACCGGGGAGCTGTTTTTT.

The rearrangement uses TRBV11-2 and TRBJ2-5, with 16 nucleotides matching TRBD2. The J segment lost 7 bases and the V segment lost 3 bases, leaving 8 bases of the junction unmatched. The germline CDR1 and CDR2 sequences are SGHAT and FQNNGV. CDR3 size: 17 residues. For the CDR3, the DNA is TGTGCCAGCAGCTTTCCGGGACTAGCGGGGGGGCCAGCGACCCAGTACTTC. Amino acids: CASSFPGLAGGPATQYF. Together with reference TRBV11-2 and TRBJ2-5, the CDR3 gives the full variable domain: EAGVAQSPRYKIIEKRQSVAFWCNPISGHATLYWYQQILGQGPKLLIQFQNNGVVDDSQLPKDRFSAERLKGVDSTLKIQPAKLEDSAVYLCASSFPGLAGGPATQYFGPGTRLLVL.